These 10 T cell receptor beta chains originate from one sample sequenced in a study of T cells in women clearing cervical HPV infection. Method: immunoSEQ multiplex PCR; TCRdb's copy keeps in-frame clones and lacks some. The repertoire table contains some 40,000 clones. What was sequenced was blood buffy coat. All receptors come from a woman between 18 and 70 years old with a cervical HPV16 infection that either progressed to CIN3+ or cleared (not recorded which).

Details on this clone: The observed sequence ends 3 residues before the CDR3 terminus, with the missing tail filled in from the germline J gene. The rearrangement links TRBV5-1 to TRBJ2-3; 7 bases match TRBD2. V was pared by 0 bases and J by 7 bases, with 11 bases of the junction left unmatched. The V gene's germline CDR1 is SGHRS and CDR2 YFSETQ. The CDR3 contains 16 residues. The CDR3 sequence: CASSLGLAGVINTQYF. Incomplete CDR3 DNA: TGCGCCAGCAGCTTGGGCTTGGCGGGGGTAATAAATACG.

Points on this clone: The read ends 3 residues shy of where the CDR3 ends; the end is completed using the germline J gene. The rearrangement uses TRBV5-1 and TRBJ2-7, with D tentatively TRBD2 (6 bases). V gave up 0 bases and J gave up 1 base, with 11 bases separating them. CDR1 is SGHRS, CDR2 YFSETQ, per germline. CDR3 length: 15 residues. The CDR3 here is CASSLGSGESYEQYF. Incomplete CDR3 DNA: TGCGCCAGCAGCTTGGGGTCGGGGGAGTCCTACGAG.

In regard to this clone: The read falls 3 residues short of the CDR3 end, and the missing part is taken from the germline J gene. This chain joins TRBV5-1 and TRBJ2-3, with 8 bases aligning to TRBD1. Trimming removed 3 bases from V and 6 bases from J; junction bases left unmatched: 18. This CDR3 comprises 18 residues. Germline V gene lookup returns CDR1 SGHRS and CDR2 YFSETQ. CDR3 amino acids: CASSSFGQGTAARDTQYF. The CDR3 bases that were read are TGCGCCAGCAGCTCCTTTGGACAGGGAACCGCCGCACGCGATACG.

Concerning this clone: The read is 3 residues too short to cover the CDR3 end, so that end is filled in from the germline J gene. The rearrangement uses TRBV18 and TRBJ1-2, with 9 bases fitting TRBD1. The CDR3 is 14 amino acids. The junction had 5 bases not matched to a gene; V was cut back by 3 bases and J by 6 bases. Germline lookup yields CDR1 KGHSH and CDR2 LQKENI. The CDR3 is CASSPYRTGDGYTF. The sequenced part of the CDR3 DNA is TGTGCCAGCTCACCTTACCGGACAGGGGATGGC.

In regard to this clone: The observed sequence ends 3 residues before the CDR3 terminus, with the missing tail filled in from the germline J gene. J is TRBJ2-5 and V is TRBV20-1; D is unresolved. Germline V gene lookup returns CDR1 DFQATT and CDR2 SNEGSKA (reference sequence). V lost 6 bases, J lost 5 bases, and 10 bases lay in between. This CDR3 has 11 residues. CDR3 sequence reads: CSAIDLETQYF. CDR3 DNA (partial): TGCAGTGCGATCGACTTGGAGACC.

The CDR3 sequence is CASSPGTATYEQYF. The CDR3 DNA, read in part, is TGCGCCAGCAGTCCCGGGACAGCGACCTACGAG. This chain uses TRBV5-1 with TRBJ2-7, with 7 bases lining up with TRBD1. The DNA ends 3 residues before the CDR3 does, and the rest of the CDR3 is filled in from the germline J gene. The germline V gene encodes CDR1 SGHRS and CDR2 YFSETQ. The CDR3 runs 14 residues. Trimming took 5 bases from V and 2 from J; bases not matched to a gene: 7.

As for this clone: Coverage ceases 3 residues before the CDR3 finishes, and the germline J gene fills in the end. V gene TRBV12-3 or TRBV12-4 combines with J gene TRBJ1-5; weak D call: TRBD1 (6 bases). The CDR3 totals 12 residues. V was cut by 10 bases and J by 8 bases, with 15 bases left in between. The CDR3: CATAGVGEPQHF. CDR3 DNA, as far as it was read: TGTGCCACCGCAGGGGTTGGGGAGCCC.

CDR3 DNA (partial): TGTGCCAGTAAGGGAACAGGGGGCCGGAATCAGCCC. Protein sequence: CASKGTGGRNQP. The CDR3, in full, reads CASKGTGGRNQPQHF. This chain connects TRBV19 to TRBJ1-5; TRBD1 aligns across 9 bases. The CDR3 extends 3 residues past the end of the read, so its final part is completed from the germline J gene. Unmatched junction bases numbered 8, after V lost 7 bases and J lost 4 bases. The CDR3 runs to 15 residues. Germline CDR1 reads LNHDA; CDR2 reads SQIVND (reference sequence).

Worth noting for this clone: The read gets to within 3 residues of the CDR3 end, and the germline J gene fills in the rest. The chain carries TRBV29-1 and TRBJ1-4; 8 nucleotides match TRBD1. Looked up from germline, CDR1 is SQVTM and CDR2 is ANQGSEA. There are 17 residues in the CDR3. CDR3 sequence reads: CSAGQGRSCSYNSPLFF. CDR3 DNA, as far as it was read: TGCAGCGCCGGACAGGGTCGCTCTTGCTCCTATAATTCACCA.

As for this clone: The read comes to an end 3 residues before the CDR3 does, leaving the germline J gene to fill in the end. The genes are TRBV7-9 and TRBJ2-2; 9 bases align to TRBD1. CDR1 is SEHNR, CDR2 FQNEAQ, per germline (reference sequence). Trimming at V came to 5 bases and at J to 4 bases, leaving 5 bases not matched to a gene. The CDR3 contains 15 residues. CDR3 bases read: TGTGCCAGCAGCCTTCGGACAGGGGTCACCGGGGAG. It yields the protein CASSLRTGVTGE. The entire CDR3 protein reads CASSLRTGVTGELFF.